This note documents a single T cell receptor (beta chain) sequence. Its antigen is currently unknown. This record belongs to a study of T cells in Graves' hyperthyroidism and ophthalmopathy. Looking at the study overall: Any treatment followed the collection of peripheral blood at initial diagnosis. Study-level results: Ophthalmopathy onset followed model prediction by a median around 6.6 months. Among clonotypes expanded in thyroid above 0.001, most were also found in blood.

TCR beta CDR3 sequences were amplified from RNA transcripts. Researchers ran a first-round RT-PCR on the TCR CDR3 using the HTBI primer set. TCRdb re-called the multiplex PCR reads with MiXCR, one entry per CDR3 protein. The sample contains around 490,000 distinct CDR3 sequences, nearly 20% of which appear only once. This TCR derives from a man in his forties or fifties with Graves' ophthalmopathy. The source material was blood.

The CDR3 is CASSAGTSGRPGNEQFF. DNA of the CDR3: TGTGCCAGTAGTGCCGGGACTAGCGGGAGGCCGGGGAATGAGCAGTTCTTC. The chain links TRBV19 to TRBJ2-1, with TRBD2 identical over 15 bases. Per the germline V gene, CDR1 is LNHDA and CDR2 is SQIVND (reference sequence). The CDR3 covers 17 residues. V lost 5 bases, J lost 7 bases, and 9 bases stayed unmatched. The variable domain in full, completed from reference TRBV19 and TRBJ2-1, reads DGGITQSPKYLFRKEGQNVTLSCEQNLNHDAMYWYRQDPGQGLRLIYYSQIVNDFQKGDIAEGYSVSREKKESFPLTVTSAQKNPTAFYLCASSAGTSGRPGNEQFFGPGTRLTVL.